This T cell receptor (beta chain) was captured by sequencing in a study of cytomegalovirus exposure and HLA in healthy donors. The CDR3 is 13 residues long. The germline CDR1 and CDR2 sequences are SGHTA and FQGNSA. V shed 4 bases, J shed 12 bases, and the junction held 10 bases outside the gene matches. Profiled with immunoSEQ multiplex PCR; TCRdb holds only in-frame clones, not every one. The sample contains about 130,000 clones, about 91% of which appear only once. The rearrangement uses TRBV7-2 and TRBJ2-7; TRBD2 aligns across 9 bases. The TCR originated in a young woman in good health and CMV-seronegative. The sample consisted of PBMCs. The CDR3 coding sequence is TGTGCCAGCAGCTCTAGCGGGACCGCTTTCGGGTACTTC. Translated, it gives CASSSSGTAFGYF.